This T cell receptor beta chain emerged from a study of cytomegalovirus exposure and HLA in healthy donors. As concerns this clone: Its antigen is unidentified.

General study findings and limits: The authors later linked a missense DCLRE1C variant to TCR beta V- and J-gene trimming.

Germline V lookup: CDR1 MGHRA, CDR2 YSYEKL. Trimming pared 0 bases from V and 5 bases from J, leaving 16 bases between. The CDR3 extends over 17 amino acids. The primer mix had 60 Vbeta and 13 Jbeta primers. Assay used: immunoSEQ multiplex PCR; TCRdb lists only in-frame clones, some missing. Of some 190,000 clones in the sample, approximately 86% were seen once. Sample: PBMCs. The source is a woman aged 25-40 years in good health and CMV-seronegative. J is TRBJ2-2 and V is TRBV4-1; maybe TRBD2 (7 bases). The CDR3 is CASSQEGRGVLTGELFF. The CDR3 nucleotides are TGCGCCAGCAGCCAAGAGGGGAGGGGGGTATTAACCGGGGAGCTGTTTTTT.